The T cell receptor (beta chain) under discussion was sequenced for a study of neurological immune-mediated disorders. Study context: Disease course was recorded as relapsing-remitting for about 31 and secondary progressive for about 9% of the roughly 35 multiple sclerosis patients. Whole-study findings and limits: Across subjects, no CDR3 amino acid sequence appeared in expanded clones of more than one subject, a finding that suggested private repertoires in all groups.

This CDR3 comprises 15 residues. Germline V gene data show CDR1 as SEHNR and CDR2 as FQNEAQ (reference sequence). V lost 5 bases, J lost 3 bases, and 13 bases lay in between. The table lists this clonotype with many counts. Its antigen is as yet unknown. TCRdb independently ran MiXCR on the 5' RACE reads; one entry per CDR3 protein. The table includes about 80,000 distinct CDR3 sequences, roughly 4.5% detected once. Time point in this sample: longitudinal time-point 3. Input material: PBMCs. The source of this sequence is an older woman with multiple sclerosis. The chain employs TRBV7-9 and TRBJ2-2; D is perhaps TRBD1 (6 bases). The CDR3 sequence: CASSPTGSHTGELFF. In DNA form, the CDR3 reads TGTGCCAGCAGCCCTACAGGGAGCCACACCGGGGAGCTGTTTTTT.